Listed below are T cell receptor beta chains from one sample, sequenced in a study of cytomegalovirus exposure and HLA in healthy donors. TCRdb keeps only in-frame clones here, not all; method: immunoSEQ multiplex PCR. The sample carries 55,000 to 65,000 clones, around 95% recorded once. Sequencing used PBMCs. These receptors were taken from a woman between 18 and 29 years old in good health and CMV-seropositive. Each CDR3 is given with its conserved first and last residue. The D gene is left open where the match is weak. Clone size appears in some rows only: once, few, many, or a class for an expanded clone.

d_call	clone_size	v_call	j_call	cdr3_aa	cdr3_nt
.	.	TRBV29-1	TRBJ2-1	CSVESWRGYNEQFF	TGCAGCGTTGAAAGTTGGCGGGGTTACAATGAGCAGTTCTTC
.	.	TRBV5-1	TRBJ1-1	CASSLGEAAEAFF	TGCGCCAGCAGCTTGGGGGAGGCCGCTGAAGCTTTCTTT
TRBD1	once	TRBV28	TRBJ1-5	CASSLFRIKDRGGNQPQHF	TGTGCCAGCAGTTTATTCCGAATAAAGGACAGGGGAGGAAATCAGCCCCAGCATTTT
.	.	TRBV9	TRBJ2-1	CASSVATINEQFF	TGTGCCAGCAGCGTAGCCACTATTAATGAGCAGTTCTTC
TRBD2	.	TRBV7-2	TRBJ2-1	CASSLVISSGGAVYNEQFF	TGTGCCAGCAGCTTAGTGATTTCTAGCGGGGGGGCGGTCTACAATGAGCAGTTCTTC
.	.	TRBV9	TRBJ2-7	CASSVDLRTGQLPTYEQYF	TGTGCCAGCAGCGTAGACCTCCGCACTGGACAGTTGCCCACCTACGAGCAGTACTTC
TRBD1	.	TRBV2	TRBJ1-4	CASSEGQRFQTNEKLFF	TGTGCCAGCTCGGAGGGACAGAGATTCCAAACTAATGAAAAACTGTTTTTT
.	.	TRBV5-6	TRBJ2-2	CASRGIQGQANTGELFF	TGTGCCAGCAGGGGGATACAGGGCCAGGCGAACACCGGGGAGCTGTTTTTT
.	.	TRBV7-9	TRBJ2-3	CASSFPKPSTDTQYF	TGTGCCAGCAGCTTCCCGAAGCCCAGCACAGATACGCAGTATTTT
TRBD1	.	TRBV19	TRBJ2-1	CASNPGQEPYNEQFF	TGTGCCAGTAACCCGGGACAGGAACCCTACAATGAGCAGTTCTTC
TRBD2	.	TRBV2	TRBJ2-7	CASKELAGGYEQYF	TGTGCCAGCAAGGAACTAGCGGGGGGCTACGAGCAGTACTTC
TRBD1	.	TRBV2	TRBJ2-7	CASSEGQGEDEQYF	TGTGCCAGCAGTGAGGGACAGGGGGAAGACGAGCAGTACTTC
.	.	TRBV7-2	TRBJ1-5	CASSLLGVGQPQHF	TGTGCCAGCAGCTTATTAGGGGTGGGTCAGCCCCAGCATTTT
TRBD1	.	TRBV6-1	TRBJ1-1	CASSTGQGGTEAFF	TGTGCCAGCAGTACGGGACAGGGAGGGACTGAAGCTTTCTTT
.	.	TRBV4-3	TRBJ2-7	CASSQVYDTEQYF	TGCGCCAGCAGCCAAGTCTACGACACCGAGCAGTACTTC
.	.	TRBV14	TRBJ1-6	CASSQGGPYNSPLHF	TGTGCCAGCAGCCAAGGGGGCCCCTATAATTCACCCCTCCACTTT
.	.	TRBV29-1	TRBJ2-5	CSVRLGRETQYF	TGCAGCGTGAGACTAGGGCGAGAGACCCAGTACTTC
TRBD2	.	TRBV27	TRBJ2-3	CASSSGVRAGSTDTQYF	TGTGCCAGCAGTTCTGGGGTTCGAGCGGGGAGCACAGATACGCAGTATTTT
.	.	TRBV10-3	TRBJ1-1	CAISDRMNTEAFF	TGTGCCATCAGTGACAGGATGAACACTGAAGCTTTCTTT
.	.	TRBV2	TRBJ1-1	CASRVGAEAFF	TGTGCCAGCAGGGTGGGAGCTGAAGCTTTCTTT
TRBD2	.	TRBV6-5	TRBJ2-1	CASSYSRGLVTNEQFF	TGTGCCAGCAGTTACTCGAGGGGACTAGTTACGAATGAGCAGTTCTTC
TRBD2	.	TRBV28	TRBJ2-7	CASSFLAGRNEQYF	TGTGCCAGCAGTTTCCTAGCGGGGAGGAACGAGCAGTACTTC
.	.	TRBV5-4	TRBJ1-1	CASSGAGRGNTEAFF	TGTGCCAGCAGCGGAGCAGGGCGGGGAAACACTGAAGCTTTCTTT
.	.	TRBV13	TRBJ2-4	CASSEDRAGDDIQYF	TGTGCCAGCAGCGAGGACAGGGCGGGGGATGACATTCAGTACTTC
TRBD2	.	TRBV9	TRBJ2-1	CASSHAGGARKYEQFF	TGTGCCAGCAGCCACGCGGGAGGGGCCCGCAAATATGAGCAGTTCTTC
.	.	TRBV6-1	TRBJ1-6	CASGGGEISPLHF	TGTGCCAGCGGGGGCGGAGAGATTTCACCCCTCCACTTT
.	.	TRBV7-3	TRBJ2-7	CASARDTTYEQYF	TGTGCCAGCGCCCGGGACACTACCTACGAGCAGTACTTC
TRBD1	once	TRBV6-6	TRBJ2-1	CASSWEHRDRGGEQFF	TGTGCCAGCAGTTGGGAACACCGGGACAGGGGAGGGGAGCAGTTCTTC
TRBD2	.	TRBV5-1	TRBJ2-5	CASSPRTSGGGETQYF	TGCGCCAGCAGCCCCCGGACTAGCGGGGGTGGAGAGACCCAGTACTTC
TRBD2	.	TRBV2	TRBJ2-3	CASSNYASGGEGTQYF	TGTGCCAGCAGCAACTATGCTAGCGGGGGGGAGGGTACGCAGTATTTT
.	.	TRBV15	TRBJ1-5	CATSRDVGNQPQHF	TGTGCCACCAGCAGAGATGTAGGCAATCAGCCCCAGCATTTT
.	.	TRBV18	TRBJ2-1	CASSPTALPYNEQFF	TGTGCCAGCTCACCGACTGCGCTACCCTACAATGAGCAGTTCTTC
TRBD2	.	TRBV28	TRBJ2-1	CASSPSGRVYNEQFF	TGTGCCAGCAGCCCTAGCGGGAGGGTATACAATGAGCAGTTCTTC
.	once	TRBV5-1	TRBJ1-1	CASSLDSGVRTEAFF	TGCGCCAGCAGCTTGGACAGTGGTGTAAGAACTGAAGCTTTCTTT
TRBD2	.	TRBV10-3	TRBJ2-1	CAISESTLAGLNEQFF	TGTGCCATCAGTGAGTCAACACTAGCGGGGCTCAATGAGCAGTTCTTC
TRBD1	.	TRBV27	TRBJ2-7	CASSLGTGAYEQYF	TGTGCCAGCAGTTTAGGGACAGGGGCCTACGAGCAGTACTTC
.	.	TRBV12-1	TRBJ2-7	CASSFPLPFYEQYF	TGTGCCAGCAGCTTTCCACTCCCCTTCTACGAGCAGTACTTC
TRBD1	.	TRBV28	TRBJ2-1	CASSLRDRGRFGEQFF	TGTGCCAGCAGTTTAAGAGACAGGGGGCGGTTTGGTGAGCAGTTCTTC
TRBD1	.	TRBV11-3	TRBJ1-1	CASSLMGQGEAFF	TGTGCCAGCAGCTTGATGGGACAGGGTGAAGCTTTCTTT
.	few	TRBV5-6	TRBJ1-1	CASSPRQGLGAFF	TGTGCCAGCAGCCCCCGGCAGGGATTGGGGGCTTTCTTT
.	.	TRBV14	TRBJ2-5	CASSQGGAAKKYF	TGTGCCAGCAGCCAAGGTGGGGCGGCCAAGAAGTACTTC
.	.	TRBV18	TRBJ2-7	CASSPPGRAYEQYF	TGTGCCAGCTCACCACCGGGCAGGGCCTACGAGCAGTACTTC
TRBD2	.	TRBV6-1	TRBJ2-3	CASRELAGTQYF	TGTGCCAGCAGGGAACTAGCGGGTACGCAGTATTTT
.	.	TRBV5-1	TRBJ2-5	CASSLVGRGGQETQYF	TGCGCCAGCAGCTTGGTAGGCAGGGGTGGGCAAGAGACCCAGTACTTC
TRBD2	.	TRBV7-9	TRBJ2-7	CASSLRASGFYEQYF	TGTGCCAGCAGCTTACGGGCTAGCGGATTCTACGAGCAGTACTTC
TRBD2	.	TRBV5-1	TRBJ2-1	CASSLVKGLAGGNEQFF	TGCGCCAGCAGCTTGGTAAAGGGACTAGCGGGAGGCAATGAGCAGTTCTTC
TRBD2	.	TRBV27	TRBJ2-1	CASSKGRTSGSFAYNEQFF	TGTGCCAGCAGTAAGGGTCGGACTAGCGGGAGCTTTGCCTACAATGAGCAGTTCTTC
TRBD1	once	TRBV6-1	TRBJ2-7	CASRPGGSEQYF	TGTGCCAGCAGACCAGGGGGCTCCGAGCAGTACTTC
.	.	TRBV9	TRBJ1-5	CASSVGDSNQPQHF	TGTGCCAGCAGCGTAGGCGATAGCAATCAGCCCCAGCATTTT
TRBD1	once	TRBV2	TRBJ2-5	CASRDRGRDQETQYF	TGTGCCAGCAGGGACAGGGGGAGAGACCAAGAGACCCAGTACTTC
.	.	TRBV6-5	TRBJ2-1	CASRSGTEQFF	TGTGCCAGCCGCTCCGGGACAGAGCAGTTCTTC
TRBD1	.	TRBV27	TRBJ2-7	CASSLRSGEGQDYEQYF	TGTGCCAGCAGTCTTAGATCGGGCGAGGGACAGGACTACGAGCAGTACTTC
.	.	TRBV2	TRBJ1-5	CASSKTRGFNQPQHF	TGTGCCAGCAGTAAGACCAGGGGTTTCAATCAGCCCCAGCATTTT